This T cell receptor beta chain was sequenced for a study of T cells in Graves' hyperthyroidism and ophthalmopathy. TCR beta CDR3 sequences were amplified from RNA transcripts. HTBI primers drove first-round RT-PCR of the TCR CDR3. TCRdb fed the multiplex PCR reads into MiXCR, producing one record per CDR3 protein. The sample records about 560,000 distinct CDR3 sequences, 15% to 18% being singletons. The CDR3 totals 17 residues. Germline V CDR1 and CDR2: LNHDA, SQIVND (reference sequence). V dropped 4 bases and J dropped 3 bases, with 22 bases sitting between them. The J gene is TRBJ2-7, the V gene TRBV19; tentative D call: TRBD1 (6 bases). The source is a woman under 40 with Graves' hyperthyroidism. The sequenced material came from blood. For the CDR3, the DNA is TGTGCCAGTAGTACCCCGCCCCAGGGGATTAACGACTACGAGCAGTACTTC. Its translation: CASSTPPQGINDYEQYF.